This entry lists 21 T cell receptor beta chains sequenced from one sample in a study of blood T cells in healthy people across ages. The second PCR ran about 6 to 11 cycles with a sample-barcoded 5' primer and J-beta primers. MiXCR, run by TCRdb on the 5' RACE reads, gives a single entry per CDR3 protein. The repertoire consists of more than 650,000 distinct CDR3 sequences, with roughly 53% occurring once and the leading ten covering around 40%. The specimen was blood. The receptor set was obtained from a man older than 75 in good health.

This clonotype turned up a few times. CDR3 bases: TGCAGTGCTAGGGACGGGTCACACGTGTACGAGCAGTACTTC. Its protein product is CSARDGSHVYEQYF. J is TRBJ2-7 and V is TRBV20-1; D gene uncertain. Germline lookup yields CDR1 DFQATT and CDR2 SNEGSKA (reference sequence). The CDR3 consists of 14 residues. The V end was cut by 3 bases, the J end by 4 bases, with 16 bases between.

As DNA, the CDR3 is TGTGCCAGCAGCCCGACAGTCGTAACTGAAGCTTTCTTT. As protein: CASSPTVVTEAFF. V gene TRBV2 combines with J gene TRBJ1-1, with a possible D match to TRBD1 (5 bases). The germline V and J ends were trimmed by 6 bases and 5 bases, with 13 bases remaining between them. The CDR3 is 13 amino acids. Germline V gene sequence: CDR1 SNHLY, CDR2 FYNNEI.

This clonotype showed up just a few times. The chain uses TRBV11-2 and TRBJ2-7, with D unclear. Germline values: CDR1 SGHAT, CDR2 FQNNGV. V lost 5 bases to trimming and J lost 0 bases, with 26 bases between them. This CDR3 contains 19 residues. CDR3 amino acids: CASSPPLRLLQRSSYEQYF. In DNA form, the CDR3 reads TGTGCCAGCAGCCCACCACTCCGGCTGTTACAGAGGAGCTCCTACGAGCAGTACTTC.

The chain combines TRBV29-1 with TRBJ2-1; tentative D call: TRBD2 (6 bases). The CDR3 runs 18 residues. CDR1 and CDR2 (germline): SQVTM, ANQGSEA. The V end was cut by 5 bases, the J end by 0 bases, with 23 bases between. CDR3 DNA sequence: TGCAGCGTTTACGGGGGAGTAAATTTCCCGAGCTCCTACAATGAGCAGTTCTTC. Translated: CSVYGGVNFPSSYNEQFF.

V usage is TRBV28 and J usage is TRBJ2-3; 9 bases fit TRBD1. The CDR3 runs to 16 residues. Germline CDR1 is MDHEN and CDR2 is SYDVKM. V was pared by 6 bases and J by 1 base, with 8 bases of the junction left unmatched. The CDR3 bases are TGTGCCAGCAGCCTACAGGGGGCGTCGGGCACAGATACGCAGTATTTT. This encodes CASSLQGASGTDTQYF.

This clonotype was counted only a few times. The rearrangement uses TRBV5-1 and TRBJ2-7, with D hard to call. V was trimmed by 3 bases and J by 0 bases, leaving 13 bases between them. Germline V gene sequence: CDR1 SGHRS, CDR2 YFSETQ. This CDR3 is built from 15 residues. The CDR3 DNA is TGCGCCAGCAGCTCCGACCCGCCCAACTCCTACGAGCAGTACTTC. Its protein is CASSSDPPNSYEQYF.

This clonotype was seen a handful of times. The V call is TRBV20-1, the J call TRBJ2-1; 8 nucleotides line up with TRBD2. Germline V gene data show CDR1 as DFQATT and CDR2 as SNEGSKA (reference sequence). The CDR3 length is 14 residues. The trim removed 6 bases at V and 4 bases at J, leaving 8 bases unmatched. The CDR3 here is CSAAGTSGYNEQFF. CDR3 DNA sequence: TGCAGTGCGGCCGGTACTAGCGGTTACAATGAGCAGTTCTTC.

This clonotype came up a few times. The gene calls are TRBV7-2 and TRBJ1-2; possibly TRBD1 for D (5 bases). The CDR3 runs to 14 residues. Germline V gene sequence: CDR1 SGHTA, CDR2 FQGNSA. V shed 1 base and J shed 6 bases, with 12 bases lying between them. CDR3 DNA sequence: TGTGCCAGCAGCTTAGAGGCGGGGCTTGATGGCTACACCTTC. Protein sequence: CASSLEAGLDGYTF.

This clonotype is a singleton in its sample. The V and J genes are TRBV5-1 and TRBJ2-3, with 10 bases lining up with TRBD2. V lost 5 bases, J lost 6 bases, and 6 bases stayed unmatched. The CDR3 is 14 residues long. Germline assignment: CDR1 SGHRS and CDR2 YFSETQ. The CDR3 loop reads CASRSLAGVDTQYF. The CDR3 region has the DNA TGCGCCAGCAGGAGCCTAGCGGGAGTTGATACGCAGTATTTT.

The chain joins TRBV29-1 to TRBJ1-1, with 8 nucleotides matching TRBD1. Per the germline V gene, CDR1 is SQVTM and CDR2 is ANQGSEA. Trimming removed 4 bases from V and 3 bases from J; junction bases left unmatched: 10. CDR3 size: 15 residues. CDR3 loop: CSVGPQGVGDTEAFF. The DNA for the CDR3 is TGCAGCGTTGGACCACAGGGGGTGGGGGACACTGAAGCTTTCTTT.

This clonotype was recorded only once. This chain links TRBV20-1 with TRBJ2-4; 7 positions agree with TRBD2. The last part of the DNA fits TRBJ2-7 better; the J call may be wrong. From germline, CDR1 is DFQATT and CDR2 SNEGSKA (reference sequence). The CDR3 loop spans 14 amino acids. The CDR3 region is CSVLYGGGTYEQYF. DNA of the CDR3: TGCAGTGTCCTATATGGGGGGGGAACCTACGAGCAGTACTTC.

In regard to this clonotype: The junction shows a germline mismatch at one end, possibly a read error. V is TRBV18 and J is TRBJ2-3; D is unresolved. Germline CDR1 and CDR2: KGHSH and LQKENI. The CDR3 runs 14 residues. CDR3: CAGSPTPSTDTQYF. For the CDR3, the DNA is TGTGCCGGCTCACCTACACCTAGCACAGATACGCAGTATTTT.

The V gene is TRBV12-3 or TRBV12-4, the J gene TRBJ1-1; D gene uncertain. V was trimmed by 4 bases and J by 1 base, leaving 10 bases between them. CDR3 size: 14 residues. CDR3 sequence (DNA): TGTGCCAGCAGTTCGGCCGAATCGAACACTGAAGCTTTCTTT. This gives the protein CASSSAESNTEAFF.

The table lists this clonotype with a few counts. CDR3 bases: TGTGCCAGCACCGTAGTGGGGGTTACGGGCCTCTACGAGCAGTACTTC. The encoded protein is CASTVVGVTGLYEQYF. This chain links TRBV28 with TRBJ2-7; D tentatively reads TRBD1 or TRBD2 (5 bases each). The CDR3 spans 16 residues. V was trimmed by 7 bases and J by 3 bases, leaving 22 bases between them. From germline, CDR1 is MDHEN and CDR2 SYDVKM. Full variable domain (missing parts from reference TRBV28 and TRBJ2-7): DVKVTQSSRYLVKRTGEKVFLECVQDMDHENMFWYRQDPGLGLRLIYFSYDVKMKEKGDIPEGYSVSREKKERFSLILESASTNQTSMYLCASTVVGVTGLYEQYFGPGTRLTVT.

The chain combines TRBV7-9 with TRBJ1-4; 10 bases line up with TRBD1. Per germline, CDR1 SEHNR and CDR2 FQNEAQ (reference sequence). V was pared by 6 bases and J by 7 bases, with 8 bases of the junction left unmatched. The CDR3 spans 15 residues. CDR3 protein: CASRSTTGGSEKLFF. CDR3 in DNA: TGTGCCAGCAGATCGACGACAGGGGGCTCTGAAAAACTGTTTTTT.

Turning to this clonotype: One end of the junction fails to match germline, which may point to a read error. This chain joins TRBV4-1 and TRBJ2-2, with 10 bases aligning to TRBD2. Germline V lookup: CDR1 MGHRA, CDR2 YSYEKL. The CDR3 is 18 residues long. The CDR3 DNA reads as TGCGCCAACAGCCACGACCCCGGGACTAGCGCCAACACCGGGGAGCTGTTTTTT. Its translation: CANSHDPGTSANTGELFF.

The CDR3 sequence is CSARIRPDRVGGTYNEQFF. CDR3 in DNA: TGCAGTGCTAGAATCCGGCCCGATCGGGTGGGAGGGACCTACAATGAGCAGTTCTTC. The V and J genes are TRBV20-1 and TRBJ2-1, with TRBD2 identical over 7 bases. The V gene end was trimmed by 2 bases and the J gene end by 2 bases; junction bases not matched to a gene: 18. Germline CDR1 reads DFQATT; CDR2 reads SNEGSKA (reference sequence). The CDR3 consists of 19 residues.

The chain is built from TRBV12-3 or TRBV12-4 and TRBJ1-1, with no clear D. V was cut by 5 bases and J by 1 base, with 17 bases left in between. The CDR3 spans 16 residues. The CDR3 sequence is CASSLGLPGGNTEAFF. The CDR3 DNA reads TGTGCCAGCAGTCTCGGACTGCCGGGAGGGAACACTGAAGCTTTCTTT.

The chain links TRBV3-1 to TRBJ1-2; TRBD1 matches at 8 bases. This CDR3 contains 15 residues. V lost 3 bases and J lost 1; bases outside the gene matches: 4. Germline V gives CDR1 LGHDT, CDR2 YNNKEL (reference sequence). Written as DNA, the CDR3 is TGTGCCAGCAGCCATGGGACAGGTCTTAACTATGGCTACACCTTC. Translation: CASSHGTGLNYGYTF.

The chain uses TRBV12-3 or TRBV12-4 and TRBJ2-5, with a weak D call TRBD2 (5 bases). The germline V and J ends were trimmed by 5 bases and 5 bases, with 15 bases remaining between them. The CDR3 extends over 14 amino acids. The chain's CDR3 is CASSPSSGPETQYF. The CDR3 nucleotides read TGTGCCAGCAGTCCCAGCAGCGGTCCCGAGACCCAGTACTTC.

The J gene is TRBJ2-3, the V gene TRBV5-1, with 10 bases aligning to TRBD1. J gave up 6 bases and V 4 bases, and 8 bases lay outside the gene matches. This CDR3 has 15 amino acids. From germline, CDR1 is SGHRS and CDR2 YFSETQ. As DNA, the CDR3 is TGCGCCAGCAGCCAGGGACAGGGGACCTTCGATACGCAGTATTTT. Encoded protein: CASSQGQGTFDTQYF.